The next 3 T cell receptor beta chains were all read from a single sample in a study of Graves' ophthalmopathy and Graves' hyperthyroidism. TCR beta CDR3 regions were amplified from RNA transcripts. First-round RT-PCR used HTBI primers; second-round multiplex PCR followed. One entry per CDR3 protein, called by TCRdb with MiXCR from the multiplex PCR reads. The sample consists of 600,000 to 700,000 distinct CDR3 sequences, over 40% of them appearing once. The sequencing input was peripheral blood. Receptor source: an adult man with Graves' ophthalmopathy.

Here the CDR3 reads CASSQVHRGMGTEAFF. Written as DNA, the CDR3 is TGTGCCAGCAGCCAAGTTCATCGGGGAATGGGCACTGAAGCTTTCTTT. The chain links TRBV4-2 to TRBJ1-1; D unclear. The CDR3 is 16 residues long. Trimming left V 1 base short and J 4 bases short, with 16 bases between. Germline CDR1 LGHNA, CDR2 YNFKEQ.

The chain combines TRBV12-5 with TRBJ2-5; possibly TRBD1 or TRBD2 for D (5 bases each). The germline CDR1 and CDR2 sequences are LGHNT and FRNRAP. The CDR3 has 14 amino acids. The V gene lost 3 bases and the J gene lost 4 bases, with 12 bases spanning the gap. The CDR3 sequence is CASGLGLGRETQYF. The CDR3 nucleotides are TGTGCTAGTGGTTTAGGACTGGGGCGAGAGACCCAGTACTTC.

This clonotype was recorded many times. The CDR3 nucleotides read TGTGCCAGTGTACAGGACCCCTACGAGCAGTACTTC. Translating it yields CASVQDPYEQYF. This rearrangement joins TRBV25-1 to TRBJ2-7, with a possible D match to TRBD1 (5 bases). Germline assignment: CDR1 MGHDK and CDR2 SYGVNS. The ends were cut back, 9 bases at V and 2 bases at J, with 11 bases in the middle. The CDR3 is made up of 12 amino acids.